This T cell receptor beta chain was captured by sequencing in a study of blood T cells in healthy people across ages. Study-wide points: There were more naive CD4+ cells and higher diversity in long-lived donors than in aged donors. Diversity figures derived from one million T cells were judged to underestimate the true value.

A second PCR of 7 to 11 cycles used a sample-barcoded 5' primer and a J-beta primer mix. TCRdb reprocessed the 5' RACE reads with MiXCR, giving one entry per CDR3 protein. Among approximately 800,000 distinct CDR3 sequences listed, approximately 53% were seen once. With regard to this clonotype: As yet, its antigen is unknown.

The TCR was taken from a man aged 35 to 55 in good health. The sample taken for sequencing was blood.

The CDR3 coding sequence is TGCAGTGCATGGACAGGGCTGAACTATGGCTACACCTTC. This encodes CSAWTGLNYGYTF. V and J are TRBV20-1 and TRBJ1-2, with 8 nucleotides matching TRBD1. The length of the CDR3 is 13 residues. In germline, CDR1 is DFQATT, CDR2 SNEGSKA (reference sequence). V lost 6 bases to trimming and J lost 2 bases; unmatched junction nucleotides: 5.